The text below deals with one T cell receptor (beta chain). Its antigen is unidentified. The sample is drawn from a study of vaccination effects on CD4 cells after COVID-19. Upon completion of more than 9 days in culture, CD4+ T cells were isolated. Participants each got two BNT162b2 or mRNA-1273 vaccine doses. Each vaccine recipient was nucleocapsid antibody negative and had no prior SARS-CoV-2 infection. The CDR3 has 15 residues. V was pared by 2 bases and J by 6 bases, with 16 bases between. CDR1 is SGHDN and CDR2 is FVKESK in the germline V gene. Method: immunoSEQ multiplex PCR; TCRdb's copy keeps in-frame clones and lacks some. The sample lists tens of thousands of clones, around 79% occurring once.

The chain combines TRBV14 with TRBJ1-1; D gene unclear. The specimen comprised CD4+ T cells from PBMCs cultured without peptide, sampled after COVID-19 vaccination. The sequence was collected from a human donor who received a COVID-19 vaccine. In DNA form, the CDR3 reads TGTGCCAGCAGCCAATCGTTCTCATCGGGCGCTGAAGCTTTCTTT. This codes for CASSQSFSSGAEAFF.